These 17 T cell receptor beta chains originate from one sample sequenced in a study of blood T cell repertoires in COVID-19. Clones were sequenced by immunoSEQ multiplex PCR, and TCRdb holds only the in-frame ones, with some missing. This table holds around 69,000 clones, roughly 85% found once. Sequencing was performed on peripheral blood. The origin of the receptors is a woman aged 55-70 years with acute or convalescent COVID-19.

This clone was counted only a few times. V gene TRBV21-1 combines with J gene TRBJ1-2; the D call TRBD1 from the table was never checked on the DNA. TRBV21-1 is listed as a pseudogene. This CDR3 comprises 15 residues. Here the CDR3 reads CASSKQQGEGYGYTF. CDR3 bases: TGTGCCAGCAGCAAGCAACAGGGGGAAGGCTATGGCTACACCTTC.

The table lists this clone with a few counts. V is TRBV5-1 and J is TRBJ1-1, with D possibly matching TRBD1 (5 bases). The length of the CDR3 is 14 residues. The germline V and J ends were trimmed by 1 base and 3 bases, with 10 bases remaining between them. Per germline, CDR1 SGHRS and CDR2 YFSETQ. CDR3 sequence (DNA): TGCGCCAGCAGCTTGAGGGGTGGGGACACTGAAGCTTTCTTT. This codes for CASSLRGGDTEAFF.

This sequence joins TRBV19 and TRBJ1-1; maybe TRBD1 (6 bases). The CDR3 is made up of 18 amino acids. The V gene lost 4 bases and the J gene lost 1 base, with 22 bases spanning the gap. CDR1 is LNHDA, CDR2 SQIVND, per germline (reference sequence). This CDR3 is CASSTGRRGQGWNTEAFF. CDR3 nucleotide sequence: TGTGCCAGTAGTACAGGACGCCGTGGGCAGGGGTGGAACACTGAAGCTTTCTTT.

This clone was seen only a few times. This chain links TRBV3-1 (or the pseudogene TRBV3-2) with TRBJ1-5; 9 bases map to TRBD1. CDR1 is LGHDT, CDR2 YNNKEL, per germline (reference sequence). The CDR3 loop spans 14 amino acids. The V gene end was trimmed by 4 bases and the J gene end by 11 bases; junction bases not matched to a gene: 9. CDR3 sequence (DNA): TGTGCCAGCAGCCTTGGACAGGGGTTCACTTCCCAGCATTTT. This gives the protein CASSLGQGFTSQHF.

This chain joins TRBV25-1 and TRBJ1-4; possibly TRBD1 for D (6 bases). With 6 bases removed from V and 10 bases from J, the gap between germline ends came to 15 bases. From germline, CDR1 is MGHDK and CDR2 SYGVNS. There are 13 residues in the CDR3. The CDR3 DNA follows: TGTGCCAGCAGCAGGGGAGAAAAAGGAAAACTGTTTTTT. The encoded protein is CASSRGEKGKLFF.

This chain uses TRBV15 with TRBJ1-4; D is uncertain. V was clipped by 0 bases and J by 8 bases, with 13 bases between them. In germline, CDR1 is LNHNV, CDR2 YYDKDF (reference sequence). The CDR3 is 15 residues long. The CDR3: CATSRDNSAIEKLFF. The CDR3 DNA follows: TGTGCCACCAGCAGAGATAACTCTGCAATCGAAAAACTGTTTTTT.

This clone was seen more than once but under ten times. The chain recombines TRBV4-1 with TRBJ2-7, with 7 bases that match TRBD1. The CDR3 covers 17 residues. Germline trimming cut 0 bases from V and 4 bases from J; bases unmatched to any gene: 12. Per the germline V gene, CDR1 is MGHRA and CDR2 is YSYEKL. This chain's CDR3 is CASSQEETGSFPYEQYF. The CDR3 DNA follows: TGCGCCAGCAGCCAAGAAGAGACAGGGAGCTTTCCGTACGAGCAGTACTTC.

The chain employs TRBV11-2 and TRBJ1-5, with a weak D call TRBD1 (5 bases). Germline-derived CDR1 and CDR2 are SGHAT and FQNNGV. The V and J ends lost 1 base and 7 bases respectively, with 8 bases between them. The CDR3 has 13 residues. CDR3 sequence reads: CASSLVGGQPQHF. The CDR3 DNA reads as TGTGCCAGCAGCTTAGTGGGGGGACAGCCCCAGCATTTT.

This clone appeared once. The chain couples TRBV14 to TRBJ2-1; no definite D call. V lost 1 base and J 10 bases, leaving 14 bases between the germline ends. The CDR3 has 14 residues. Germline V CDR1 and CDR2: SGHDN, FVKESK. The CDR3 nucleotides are TGTGCCAGCAGCCAAGGTCTGGGCGTGTTAGAGCAGTTCTTC. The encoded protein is CASSQGLGVLEQFF.

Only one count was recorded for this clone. As DNA, the CDR3 is TGTGCCAGCAGCCCTAAGGGACTAGCGGGGGGGCAGTCTCACGAGCAGTACTTC. Encoded protein: CASSPKGLAGGQSHEQYF. The chain couples TRBV7-8 to TRBJ2-7, with 16 bases lining up with TRBD2. J was trimmed by 5 bases and V by 5 bases; bases with no gene match: 12. CDR3 size: 18 residues. Germline V lookup: CDR1 SGHVS, CDR2 FQNEAQ.

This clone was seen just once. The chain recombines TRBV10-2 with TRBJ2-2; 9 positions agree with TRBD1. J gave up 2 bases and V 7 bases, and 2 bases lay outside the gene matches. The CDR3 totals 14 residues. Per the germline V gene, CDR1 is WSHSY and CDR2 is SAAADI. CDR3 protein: CASKGQGNTGELFF. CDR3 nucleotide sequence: TGCGCCAGCAAGGGACAGGGCAACACCGGGGAGCTGTTTTTT.

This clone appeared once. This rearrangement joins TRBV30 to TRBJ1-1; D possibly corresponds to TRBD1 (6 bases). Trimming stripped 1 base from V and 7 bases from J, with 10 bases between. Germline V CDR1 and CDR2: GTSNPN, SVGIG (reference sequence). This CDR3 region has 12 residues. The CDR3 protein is CAWSAQDSEAFF. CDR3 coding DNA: TGTGCCTGGAGTGCCCAGGACAGTGAAGCTTTCTTT.

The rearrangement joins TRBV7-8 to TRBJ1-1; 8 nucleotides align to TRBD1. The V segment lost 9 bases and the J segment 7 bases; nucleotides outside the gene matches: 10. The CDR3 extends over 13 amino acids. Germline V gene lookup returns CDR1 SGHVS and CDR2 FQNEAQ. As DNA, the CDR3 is TGTGCCAGTGGGGGGCAGGGGGCAAGTGAAGCTTTCTTT. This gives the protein CASGGQGASEAFF.

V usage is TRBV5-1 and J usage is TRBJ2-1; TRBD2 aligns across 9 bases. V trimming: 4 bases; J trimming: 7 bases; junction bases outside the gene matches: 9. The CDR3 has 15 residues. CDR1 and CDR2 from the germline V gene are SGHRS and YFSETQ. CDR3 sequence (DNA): TGCGCCAGCAGCCCCCTCGGCGGGGGGGCAAATGAGCAGTTCTTC. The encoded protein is CASSPLGGGANEQFF. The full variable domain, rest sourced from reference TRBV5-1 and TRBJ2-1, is KAGVTQTPRYLIKTRGQQVTLSCSPISGHRSVSWYQQTPGQGLQFLFEYFSETQRNKGNFPGRFSGRQFSNSRSEMNVSTLELGDSALYLCASSPLGGGANEQFFGPGTRLTVL.

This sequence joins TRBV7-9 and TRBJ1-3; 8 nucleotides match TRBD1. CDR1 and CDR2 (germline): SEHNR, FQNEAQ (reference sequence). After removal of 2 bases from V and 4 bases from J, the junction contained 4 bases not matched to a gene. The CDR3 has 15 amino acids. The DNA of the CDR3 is TGTGCCAGCAGCTTATTGGGACAGGTGGGAAACACCATATATTTT. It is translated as CASSLLGQVGNTIYF. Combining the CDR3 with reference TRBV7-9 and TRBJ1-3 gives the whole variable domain DTGVSQNPRHKITKRGQNVTFRCDPISEHNRLYWYRQTLGQGPEFLTYFQNEAQLEKSRLLSDRFSAERPKGSFSTLEIQRTEQGDSAMYLCASSLLGQVGNTIYFGEGSWLTVV.

Here the CDR3 reads CASSSIQLSGNTIYF. The CDR3 nucleotides read TGTGCCAGCAGCTCGATACAGCTCTCTGGAAACACCATATATTTT. This chain links TRBV13 with TRBJ1-3; D gene unclear. Per the germline V gene, CDR1 is PRHDT and CDR2 is FYEKMQ (reference sequence). V gave up 4 bases and J gave up 0 bases, with 10 bases separating them. This CDR3 has 15 residues.

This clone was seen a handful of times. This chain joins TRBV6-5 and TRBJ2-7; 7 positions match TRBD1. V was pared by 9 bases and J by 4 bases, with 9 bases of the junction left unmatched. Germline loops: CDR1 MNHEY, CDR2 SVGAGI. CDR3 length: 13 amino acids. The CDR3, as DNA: TGTGCCAGTTCCCCGGGACAGACTTACGAGCAGTACTTC. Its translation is CASSPGQTYEQYF.